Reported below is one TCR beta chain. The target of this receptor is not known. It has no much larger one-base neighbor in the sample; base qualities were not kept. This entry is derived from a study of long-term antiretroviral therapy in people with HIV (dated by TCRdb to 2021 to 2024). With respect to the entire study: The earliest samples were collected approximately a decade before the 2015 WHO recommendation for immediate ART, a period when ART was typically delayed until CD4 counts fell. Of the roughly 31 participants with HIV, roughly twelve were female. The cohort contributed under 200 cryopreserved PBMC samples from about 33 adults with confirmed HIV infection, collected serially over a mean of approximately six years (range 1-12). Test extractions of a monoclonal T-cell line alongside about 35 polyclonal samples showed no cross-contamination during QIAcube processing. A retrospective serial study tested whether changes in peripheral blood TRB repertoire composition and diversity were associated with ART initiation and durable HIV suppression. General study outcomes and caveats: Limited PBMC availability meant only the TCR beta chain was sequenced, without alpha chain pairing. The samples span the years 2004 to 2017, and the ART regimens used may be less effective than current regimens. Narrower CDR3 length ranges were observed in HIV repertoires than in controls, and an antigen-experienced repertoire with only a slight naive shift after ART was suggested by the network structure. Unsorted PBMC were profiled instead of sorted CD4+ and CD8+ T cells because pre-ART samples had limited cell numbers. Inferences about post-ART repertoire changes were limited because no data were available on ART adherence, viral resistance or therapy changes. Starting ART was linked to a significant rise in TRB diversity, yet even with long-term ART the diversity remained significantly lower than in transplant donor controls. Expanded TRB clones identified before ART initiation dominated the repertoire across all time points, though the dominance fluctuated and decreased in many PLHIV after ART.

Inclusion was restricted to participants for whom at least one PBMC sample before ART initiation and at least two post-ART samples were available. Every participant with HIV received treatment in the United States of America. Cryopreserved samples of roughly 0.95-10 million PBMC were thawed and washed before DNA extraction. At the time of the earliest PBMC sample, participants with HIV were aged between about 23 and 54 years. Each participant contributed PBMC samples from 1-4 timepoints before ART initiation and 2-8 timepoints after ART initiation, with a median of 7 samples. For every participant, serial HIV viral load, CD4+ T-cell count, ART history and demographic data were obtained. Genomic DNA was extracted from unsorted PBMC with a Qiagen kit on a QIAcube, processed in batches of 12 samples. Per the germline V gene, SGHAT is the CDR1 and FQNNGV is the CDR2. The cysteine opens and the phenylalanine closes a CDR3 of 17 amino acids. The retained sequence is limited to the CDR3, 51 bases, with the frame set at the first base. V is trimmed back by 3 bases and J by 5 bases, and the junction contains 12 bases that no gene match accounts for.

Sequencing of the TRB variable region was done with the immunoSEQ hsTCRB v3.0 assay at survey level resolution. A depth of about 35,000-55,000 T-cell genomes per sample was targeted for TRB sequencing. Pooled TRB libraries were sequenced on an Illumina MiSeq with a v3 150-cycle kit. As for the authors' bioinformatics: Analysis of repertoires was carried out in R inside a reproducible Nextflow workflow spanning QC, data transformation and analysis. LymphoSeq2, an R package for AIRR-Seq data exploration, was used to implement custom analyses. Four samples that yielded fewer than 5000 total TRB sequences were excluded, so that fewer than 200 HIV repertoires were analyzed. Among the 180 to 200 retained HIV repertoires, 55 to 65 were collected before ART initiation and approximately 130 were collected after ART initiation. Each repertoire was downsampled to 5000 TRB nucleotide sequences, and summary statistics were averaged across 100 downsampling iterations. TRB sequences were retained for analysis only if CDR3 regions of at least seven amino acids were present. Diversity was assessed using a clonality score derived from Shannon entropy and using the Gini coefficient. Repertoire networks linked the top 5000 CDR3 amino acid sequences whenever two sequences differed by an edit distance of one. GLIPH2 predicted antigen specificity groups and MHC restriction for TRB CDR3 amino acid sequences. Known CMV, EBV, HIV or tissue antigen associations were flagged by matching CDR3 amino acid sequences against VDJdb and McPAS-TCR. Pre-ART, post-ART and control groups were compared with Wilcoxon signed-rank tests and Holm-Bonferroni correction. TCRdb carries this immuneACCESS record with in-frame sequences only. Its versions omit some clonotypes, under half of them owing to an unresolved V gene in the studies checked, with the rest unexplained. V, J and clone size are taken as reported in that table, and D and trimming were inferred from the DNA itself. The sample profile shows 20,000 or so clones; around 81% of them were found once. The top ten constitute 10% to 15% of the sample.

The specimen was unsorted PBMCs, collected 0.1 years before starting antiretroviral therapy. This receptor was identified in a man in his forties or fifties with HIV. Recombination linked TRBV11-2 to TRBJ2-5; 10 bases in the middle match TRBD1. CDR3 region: CASSFFPYGQGEETQYF. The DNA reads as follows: TGTGCCAGCAGCTTCTTCCCTTATGGACAGGGGGAGGAGACCCAGTACTTC.